The 17 T cell receptor beta chains presented below share a single source sample, sequenced in a study of cytomegalovirus exposure and HLA in healthy donors. Use of 60 Vbeta and 13 Jbeta primers characterized the PCR. Assay used: immunoSEQ multiplex PCR; TCRdb lists only in-frame clones, some missing. The sample contains 100,000 to 150,000 clones, over 70% of which appear only once. Sequencing input: PBMCs. The receptors originated from a man aged 40-49 years in good health and CMV-seropositive.

V gene TRBV11-3 combines with J gene TRBJ2-3, with 9 bases matching TRBD2. The CDR3 contains 18 residues. The V gene end was trimmed by 5 bases and the J gene end by 4 bases; junction bases not matched to a gene: 16. Germline V lookup: CDR1 SGHNT, CDR2 YENEEA. In DNA form, the CDR3 reads TGTGCCAGCAGCGACTTAGATCGCTGGCGGGGGGGCGCAGATACGCAGTATTTT. This sequence encodes CASSDLDRWRGGADTQYF. The variable domain in full, completed from reference TRBV11-3 and TRBJ2-3, reads EAGVVQSPRYKIIEKKQPVAFWCNPISGHNTLYWYLQNLGQGPELLIRYENEEAVDDSQLPKDRFSAERLKGVDSTLKIQPAELGDSAVYLCASSDLDRWRGGADTQYFGPGTRLTVL.

The V and J genes are TRBV29-1 and TRBJ2-7, with D tentatively TRBD1 (5 bases). The CDR3 length is 13 residues. Germline CDR1 SQVTM, CDR2 ANQGSEA. Trimming cost V 6 bases and J 5 bases, with 17 bases left between them. The CDR3 protein is CSVGHSAWDEQYF. In DNA form, the CDR3 reads TGCAGCGTGGGGCACAGCGCCTGGGACGAGCAGTACTTC.

V gene TRBV5-4 combines with J gene TRBJ2-3, with D perhaps TRBD1 (5 bases). CDR3 size: 15 residues. Trimming took off 1 base at V and 4 bases at J, with 13 bases between the two ends. Germline CDR1 SGHNT, CDR2 YYREEE (reference sequence). The CDR3 here is CASSLRKGMADTQYF. CDR3 in DNA: TGTGCCAGCAGCTTGAGGAAGGGGATGGCAGATACGCAGTATTTT.

The rearrangement links TRBV6-5 to TRBJ1-5; 7 bases fit TRBD1. V lost 6 bases and J lost 4; bases outside the gene matches: 6. CDR1 and CDR2 from the germline V gene are MNHEY and SVGAGI. The CDR3 spans 14 residues. The DNA for the CDR3 is TGTGCCAGCAGCAGACAGGGTCGAAATCAGCCCCAGCATTTT. It encodes CASSRQGRNQPQHF.

J is TRBJ2-7 and V is TRBV27; 9 nucleotides match TRBD2. Germline CDR1 is MNHEY and CDR2 is SMNVEV (reference sequence). This CDR3 has 14 residues. Losses at the gene ends were 8 bases for V and 1 base for J; bases not matched to a gene: 6. CDR3 sequence reads: CASRGAGGSYEQYF. CDR3 DNA: TGTGCCAGCCGGGGCGCGGGAGGGTCCTACGAGCAGTACTTC.

The chain combines TRBV25-1 with TRBJ1-4; TRBD1 matches 9 bases. The J segment lost 16 bases and the V segment lost 9 bases, leaving 9 bases of the junction unmatched. Germline values: CDR1 MGHDK, CDR2 SYGVNS. This CDR3 has 11 amino acids. In DNA, the CDR3 is TGTGCCAGTGGGGACAGGGACATTCGGTTTTTT. It encodes CASGDRDIRFF.

V gene TRBV29-1 combines with J gene TRBJ1-1; possible D gene TRBD1, 5 bases. This CDR3 region has 14 residues. Germline-derived CDR1 and CDR2 are SQVTM and ANQGSEA. Between the trimmed V and J ends, which lost 4 bases and 2 bases, there was a span of 14 bases. This CDR3 is CSVALRGANTEAFF. CDR3 nucleotide sequence: TGCAGCGTTGCCCTACGCGGGGCTAACACTGAAGCTTTCTTT.

This chain links TRBV6-1 with TRBJ1-2; TRBD1 matches at 8 bases. CDR1 is MNHNS, CDR2 SASEGT, per germline. The V gene end was trimmed by 0 bases and the J gene end by 8 bases; junction bases not matched to a gene: 5. The CDR3 has 14 amino acids. The CDR3 sequence is CASSEASGGMGYTF. In nucleotides, the CDR3 is TGTGCCAGCAGTGAAGCGTCAGGGGGCATGGGCTACACCTTC.

This clone came up a few times. The V gene is TRBV28, the J gene TRBJ2-2; weak D call: TRBD2 (7 bases). Germline CDR1 reads MDHEN; CDR2 reads SYDVKM. This CDR3 has 14 amino acids. V lost 5 bases and J lost 4, with 11 bases in between. DNA of the CDR3: TGTGCCAGCAGTCGAGGGGGGGGCACCGGGGAGCTGTTTTTT. Protein sequence: CASSRGGGTGELFF.

The J gene is TRBJ2-1, the V gene TRBV6-5, with a tentative D call TRBD2 (5 bases). Trimming pared 6 bases from V and 4 bases from J, leaving 16 bases between. This CDR3 has 15 amino acids. Germline V gene data show CDR1 as MNHEY and CDR2 as SVGAGI. The CDR3: CASRPRGLAYNEQFF. CDR3 bases: TGTGCCAGCAGGCCTCGAGGGTTGGCTTACAATGAGCAGTTCTTC.

For this clone: Other nucleotide sequences from this sample produce the same CDR3. The chain uses TRBV6-1 and TRBJ1-5, with a possible D match to TRBD1 (5 bases). CDR3 length equals 13 residues. Trimming removed 1 base at V and 9 bases at J, with 10 bases between. CDR1 and CDR2 (germline): MNHNS, SASEGT. CDR3 amino acids: CASSEDRGTPQHF. DNA of the CDR3: TGTGCCAGCAGTGAAGATAGGGGTACGCCCCAGCATTTT.

V gene TRBV4-3 combines with J gene TRBJ1-4; 9 nucleotides agree with TRBD1. The CDR3 loop spans 14 amino acids. V lost 0 bases and J lost 13; bases outside the gene matches: 6. CDR1 and CDR2 (germline): LGHNA, YSLEER. The chain's CDR3 is CASSQDWDRVPLFF. The DNA for the CDR3 is TGCGCCAGCAGCCAAGACTGGGACAGGGTTCCACTGTTTTTT.

This chain joins TRBV18 and TRBJ1-3; D possibly corresponds to TRBD1 (5 bases). V lost 2 bases and J lost 3, with 11 bases in between. The CDR3 runs to 15 residues. Germline V gene data show CDR1 as KGHSH and CDR2 as LQKENI. The CDR3 region has the DNA TGTGCCAGCTCACCAATGGACAAGAATGGAAACACCATATATTTT. Protein sequence: CASSPMDKNGNTIYF.

J is TRBJ1-2 and V is TRBV28; D may be TRBD1 (5 bases). Germline assignment: CDR1 MDHEN and CDR2 SYDVKM. V lost 3 bases, J lost 2 bases, and 10 bases lay in between. The CDR3 loop spans 14 amino acids. The CDR3 sequence is CASSLGGMNYGYTF. Here the CDR3 DNA reads TGTGCCAGCAGTTTGGGGGGGATGAACTATGGCTACACCTTC.

The rearrangement uses TRBV7-9 and TRBJ2-3, with 11 bases lining up with TRBD2. V lost 5 bases to trimming and J lost 2 bases; unmatched junction nucleotides: 9. The CDR3 length is 17 residues. Germline CDR1 is SEHNR and CDR2 is FQNEAQ (reference sequence). CDR3 nucleotides: TGTGCCAGCAGCCTACGTGGTAGCGGGGGGGTCACAGATACGCAGTATTTT. Protein sequence: CASSLRGSGGVTDTQYF.

This chain joins TRBV9 and TRBJ1-3; D gene unclear. V lost 0 bases and J 0 bases, leaving 10 bases between the germline ends. The V gene's germline CDR1 is SGDLS and CDR2 YYNGEE. This CDR3 has 16 residues. CDR3 region: CASSVGASNSGNTIYF. The CDR3 DNA sequence: TGTGCCAGCAGCGTAGGAGCATCCAACTCTGGAAACACCATATATTTT. Filled out from reference TRBV9 and TRBJ1-3, the complete variable domain reads DSGVTQTPKHLITATGQRVTLRCSPRSGDLSVYWYQQSLDQGLQFLIQYYNGEERAKGNILERFSAQQFPDLHSELNLSSLELGDSALYFCASSVGASNSGNTIYFGEGSWLTVV.

There are a few counts of this clone. This chain uses TRBV7-2 with TRBJ2-3, with TRBD2 as a possible D gene (6 bases). Trimming cost V 5 bases and J 5 bases, with 17 bases left between them. The CDR3 runs to 15 residues. Germline V gene data show CDR1 as SGHTA and CDR2 as FQGNSA. CDR3 in amino acids: CASSPGLSRRDTQYF. CDR3 sequence (DNA): TGTGCCAGCAGCCCAGGACTATCCCGGAGAGATACGCAGTATTTT.